One sample yielded the 21 T cell receptor beta chains listed below, sequenced in a study of metastatic and nonmetastatic thyroid tumors. TCRdb reanalyzed the PCR reads via MiXCR. The table has 25,000 to 40,000 clones, about 15% seen once. No patient received treatment before thyroid surgery. What was sequenced was blood. These receptors were obtained from a female donor with papillary thyroid cancer or a benign thyroid nodule (not recorded which). Some clones in this sample may be carry-over from other donors' samples.

This chain joins TRBV20-1 and TRBJ1-1; no reliable D call. Germline V gives CDR1 DFQATT, CDR2 SNEGSKA (reference sequence). The CDR3 extends over 12 amino acids. V was clipped by 6 bases and J by 0 bases, with 8 bases between them. DNA of the CDR3: TGCAGTGCCAGACCGTTGAACACTGAAGCTTTCTTT. Residues: CSARPLNTEAFF.

This clone was picked up many times. The J gene is TRBJ2-5, the V gene TRBV5-5, with 8 bases fitting TRBD2. Germline V gives CDR1 SGHKS, CDR2 YYEKEE (reference sequence). With V trimmed by 4 bases and J by 4 bases, 3 bases remained unmatched. This CDR3 has 13 residues. The CDR3 coding sequence is TGTGCCAGCAGCAGGACTAGCATAGAGACCCAGTACTTC. Its translation: CASSRTSIETQYF.

This clone was recorded many times. V usage is TRBV7-9 and J usage is TRBJ1-1; 7 bases fit TRBD1. This CDR3 has 17 amino acids. Germline V gives CDR1 SEHNR, CDR2 FQNEAQ (reference sequence). Unmatched junction bases numbered 14, after V lost 5 bases and J lost 2 bases. In DNA form, the CDR3 reads TGTGCCAGCAGCCGTCAAAAGGCGACAGGGAGCAACACTGAAGCTTTCTTT. Its translation is CASSRQKATGSNTEAFF.

There are many counts of this clone. This sequence joins TRBV12-3 or TRBV12-4 and TRBJ1-5, with TRBD1 matching 9 bases. The CDR3 loop spans 14 amino acids. With V trimmed by 4 bases and J by 7 bases, 5 bases remained unmatched. CDR3 in DNA: TGTGCCAGCAGTTCGGGACAGGGTCTACAGCCCCAGCATTTT. It specifies CASSSGQGLQPQHF.

This clone is labeled medium-sized. J is TRBJ2-7 and V is TRBV28; TRBD2 matches 13 bases. CDR1 and CDR2 (germline): MDHEN, SYDVKM. The V and J ends lost 6 bases and 6 bases, in that order; junction bases with no gene match: 2. CDR3 length: 13 amino acids. CDR3 DNA sequence: TGTGCCAGCAGGGGACTAGCGGGACGCGAGCAGTACTTC. It specifies CASRGLAGREQYF.

This clone was counted a few times. Different DNA sequences within this sample yield the same CDR3. This rearrangement joins TRBV4-2 to TRBJ2-7; 11 bases match TRBD2. J gave up 0 bases and V 4 bases, and 17 bases lay outside the gene matches. The CDR3 is 20 residues long. Germline V CDR1 and CDR2: LGHNA, YNFKEQ. CDR3 loop: CASSPPTGGRTSGYSYEQYF. The CDR3 DNA is TGTGCCAGCAGCCCCCCAACAGGAGGGAGGACTAGCGGGTACTCCTACGAGCAGTACTTC.

This rearrangement joins TRBV5-4 to TRBJ2-4, with a weak D call TRBD2 (5 bases). The J call is uncertain, as TRBJ2-1 better fits the DNA end. CDR1 and CDR2 from the germline V gene are SGHNT and YYREEE (reference sequence). This CDR3 has 15 residues. In DNA form, the CDR3 reads TGTGCCAGCAGCTTGTGGAGGTCGGCCGCCAATGAGCAGTTCTTC. Translation gives CASSLWRSAANEQFF.

In this sample, this clone turned up many times. The chain carries TRBV6-5 and TRBJ2-5; no definite D call. There are 14 residues in the CDR3. Per the germline V gene, CDR1 is MNHEY and CDR2 is SVGAGI. V was trimmed by 3 bases and J by 4 bases, leaving 12 bases between them. CDR3: CASSYSRLGETQYF. The CDR3 DNA reads TGTGCCAGCAGTTATAGCAGGCTCGGAGAGACCCAGTACTTC.

Comment on this clone: A much larger clonotype is one base distant, so this may be a read error. The CDR3 DNA follows: TGTGCCAGCAGCCGAGCAGGGGGAGAGTACAATGAGCAGTTCTTC. As protein: CASSRAGGEYNEQFF. The rearrangement uses TRBV3-1 and TRBJ2-1; TRBD1 aligns across 7 bases. V dropped 4 bases and J dropped 4; count of bases not matched to a gene: 7. The CDR3 extends over 15 amino acids. Germline assignment: CDR1 LGHDT and CDR2 YNNKEL (reference sequence).

This clone was detected a few times. The V and J genes are TRBV6-5 and TRBJ1-5; D may be TRBD1 (5 bases). The CDR3 loop spans 15 amino acids. The V and J ends lost 2 bases and 4 bases respectively, with 12 bases between them. The germline gives CDR1 MNHEY, CDR2 SVGAGI. The CDR3 DNA reads TGTGCCAGCAGTTACGGTTCCAAGGGGAATCAGCCCCAGCATTTT. Protein product: CASSYGSKGNQPQHF.

The sample holds a few counts of this clone. One end of the junction does not line up with germline, which may come from a read error. The rearrangement uses TRBV12-3 or TRBV12-4 and TRBJ1-1; D might be TRBD1 (5 bases). This CDR3 is 13 amino acids long. The DNA for the CDR3 is TGTGCCATCAGTTTAGACAGTGGCACTGAAGCTTTCTTT. This translates into CAISLDSGTEAFF.

The sample holds many counts of this clone. The chain couples TRBV6-6 to TRBJ1-1; a possible D gene is TRBD1 (6 bases). CDR3 size: 17 residues. The V gene lost 2 bases and the J gene lost 7 bases, with 23 bases spanning the gap. The germline gives CDR1 MNHNY, CDR2 SVGAGI (reference sequence). The CDR3 sequence is CASSYEGGGMGNLEAFF. CDR3 bases: TGTGCCAGCAGTTACGAAGGGGGGGGTATGGGTAATCTTGAAGCTTTCTTT.

This clone was seen many times. A much more abundant neighbour one base away suggests this may be a read error. The sample has other DNA sequences that encode this CDR3 too. The chain combines TRBV3-1 with TRBJ2-5; unclear D gene. This CDR3 comprises 13 residues. Germline lookup yields CDR1 LGHDT and CDR2 YNNKEL (reference sequence). This CDR3 reads CASSPGQTETQYF. The CDR3, as DNA: TGCGCCAGCAGCCCCGGGCAAACGGAGACCCAGTACTTC.

As to this clone: The junction and the germline gene differ at one end; a read error may be behind it. This chain joins TRBV5-1 and TRBJ1-2; 9 bases fit TRBD1. Germline-derived CDR1 and CDR2 are SGHRS and YFSETQ. The CDR3 has 14 residues. In nucleotides, the CDR3 is TGCTCCAGCACCCCTGGACAGGGGAGGGATGGCTACACCTTC. Amino acids: CSSTPGQGRDGYTF.

This clone has a count of ten or more. The V and J genes are TRBV28 and TRBJ2-1; TRBD1 agrees at 9 bases. Germline V gene sequence: CDR1 MDHEN, CDR2 SYDVKM. V lost 11 bases and J lost 7; bases outside the gene matches: 12. CDR3 size: 14 residues. The CDR3 loop reads CAGGGTGFMNEQFF. Written as DNA, the CDR3 is TGTGCCGGGGGTGGGACAGGGTTTATGAATGAGCAGTTCTTC.

This clone appeared many times. This CDR3 is CSAQKTGGNQPQHF. The CDR3 coding sequence is TGCAGTGCGCAAAAGACAGGGGGCAATCAGCCCCAGCATTTT. The chain uses TRBV20-1 and TRBJ1-5, with TRBD1 identical over 8 bases. Germline CDR1 DFQATT, CDR2 SNEGSKA (reference sequence). The CDR3 runs to 14 residues. The junction had 6 bases not matched to a gene; V was cut back by 6 bases and J by 2 bases.

In its sample, this clone was seen many times. J is TRBJ2-1 and V is TRBV20-1; D remains unclear. CDR1 and CDR2 (germline): DFQATT, SNEGSKA (reference sequence). The CDR3 covers 12 residues. V was trimmed by 2 bases and J by 6 bases, leaving 8 bases between them. The CDR3 spells CSARPSFNEQFF. The CDR3 region has the DNA TGCAGTGCTAGACCCAGCTTCAATGAGCAGTTCTTC.

This clone was observed a few times. It may be a read error: a sequence one base away is much more abundant. Other DNA sequences in the same sample also yield this CDR3. This rearrangement joins TRBV10-3 to TRBJ2-2, with 8 bases identical to TRBD2. The V gene's germline CDR1 is ENHRY and CDR2 SYGVKD. This CDR3 is built from 14 residues. J gave up 8 bases and V 9 bases, and 11 bases lay outside the gene matches. CDR3 sequence: CAIGEAGETGELFF. CDR3 bases: TGTGCCATTGGCGAAGCGGGAGAGACAGGGGAGCTGTTTTTT.

With regard to this clone: This clone may be a read error of a much larger clone one base away. The rearrangement links TRBV20-1 to TRBJ2-7; D unresolved. The CDR3 length is 10 residues. V was cut by 8 bases and J by 4 bases, with 9 bases left in between. Per the germline V gene, CDR1 is DFQATT and CDR2 is SNEGSKA (reference sequence). The CDR3 here is CSSGAYEQYF. The CDR3 DNA is TGCAGTTCTGGAGCATACGAGCAGTACTTC.

This clone ranks as medium-sized. J is TRBJ2-7 and V is TRBV28; 11 bases match TRBD1. CDR3 length: 15 amino acids. With 7 bases clipped from V and 2 bases from J, the junction kept 7 bases outside the gene matches. Germline V CDR1 and CDR2: MDHEN, SYDVKM. CDR3 DNA: TGTGCCAGCACCTCTCCGGGACAGGGGGCCTACGAGCAGTACTTC. It yields the protein CASTSPGQGAYEQYF. Full variable domain (missing parts from reference TRBV28 and TRBJ2-7): DVKVTQSSRYLVKRTGEKVFLECVQDMDHENMFWYRQDPGLGLRLIYFSYDVKMKEKGDIPEGYSVSREKKERFSLILESASTNQTSMYLCASTSPGQGAYEQYFGPGTRLTVT.

This clone has only a few counts. A read error may account for a junction end that differs from germline. The chain uses TRBV6-1 and TRBJ2-7; D is perhaps TRBD2 (5 bases). The germline CDR1 and CDR2 sequences are MNHNS and SASEGT. CDR3 length equals 13 residues. The CDR3 here is CASRSPGVNDQYF. In DNA, the CDR3 is TGTGCCAGCAGGTCACCCGGGGTCAACGATCAGTACTTC.